Listed below are T cell receptor beta chains from one sample, sequenced in a study of blood T cell repertoires in COVID-19. Assay used: immunoSEQ multiplex PCR; TCRdb lists only in-frame clones, some missing. The sample comprises 320,000 or so clones, around 84% of which are singletons, and about 1.9% rests with the top ten. The sample comprised PBMCs or T cells enriched from blood (not recorded which). The origin of the receptors is a woman in her 30s who had been exposed to COVID-19. Both conserved end residues are part of each CDR3. The D gene is left open where the match is weak. Only part of the rows carry a size: once, few, many, or a class if the clone is expanded.

V gene	clone size	J gene	D gene	CDR3 DNA	CDR3 protein
TRBV9	.	TRBJ1-3	.	TGTGCCAGCAGCGTAGAGACAGCCGGAAACACCATATATTTT	CASSVETAGNTIYF
TRBV14	.	TRBJ2-2	.	TGTGCCAGCAGCCAAGATCTATCCGGGGAGCTGTTTTTT	CASSQDLSGELFF
TRBV7-8	.	TRBJ1-3	.	TGTGCCAGCAGCCTGAGCGGAAACACCATATATTTT	CASSLSGNTIYF
TRBV6-1	.	TRBJ2-7	TRBD2	TGTGCCAGCAGTGAAGTTGGGGGCGGGAGGTCATACGAGCAGTACTTC	CASSEVGGGRSYEQYF
TRBV11-2	.	TRBJ2-1	TRBD2	TGTGCCAGCAGCTACCTAGCGGTTGAGCAGTTCTTC	CASSYLAVEQFF
TRBV6-5	.	TRBJ1-5	.	TGTGCCAGCAGGGGAATAGGGGGTCAGCCCCAGCATTTT	CASRGIGGQPQHF
TRBV5-1	.	TRBJ2-1	.	TGCGCCAGCAGCCCGAGGGAAGCGTTCGCGGGGAATTTCAATGAGCAGTTCTTC	CASSPREAFAGNFNEQFF
TRBV11-3	.	TRBJ1-2	TRBD1	TGTGCCAGCAGCTTAGGCGGACAGGGATATGGCTACACCTTC	CASSLGGQGYGYTF
TRBV29-1	.	TRBJ2-5	TRBD1	TGCAGCGTCGACAGGGGGATGGAAGAGACCCAGTACTTC	CSVDRGMEETQYF
TRBV30	.	TRBJ2-1	TRBD2	TGTGCCTGGGGGACTAGCGGGAGGTGGGCTGAGCAGTTCTTC	CAWGTSGRWAEQFF
TRBV6-5	few	TRBJ2-7	TRBD2	TGTGCCAGCAGTCCTTTAGCGGGAGCCTACGAGCAGTACTTC	CASSPLAGAYEQYF
TRBV27	few	TRBJ2-1	.	TGTGCCAGCAGTAGGAGGGCGGAGCAGTTCTTC	CASSRRAEQFF
TRBV19	.	TRBJ1-5	.	TGTGCCAGTAGCCTATGGGGGGATAGCAATCAGCCCCAGCATTTT	CASSLWGDSNQPQHF
TRBV10-3	.	TRBJ1-5	TRBD1	TGTGCCACCGAACAGGGGGCTAATCAGCCCCAGCATTTT	CATEQGANQPQHF
TRBV12-3/TRBV12-4	.	TRBJ1-1	.	TGTGCCAGCAGTTTGGGCTTGGGCACTGAAGCTTTCTTT	CASSLGLGTEAFF
TRBV5-1	few	TRBJ1-2	.	TGCGCCAGCAGCTTGGAAGAGGGGGGGAGCTATGGCTACACCTTC	CASSLEEGGSYGYTF
TRBV24-1	.	TRBJ1-2	TRBD1	TGTGCCACCAGTGATCCTTCCGGACAGGGGAGCTATGGCTACACCTTC	CATSDPSGQGSYGYTF
TRBV19	.	TRBJ1-5	.	TGTGCCAGTAGTATAGTCGGAGGGCCCCTATTGGGTCAGCCCCAGCATTTT	CASSIVGGPLLGQPQHF
TRBV12-5	.	TRBJ1-1	.	TGTGCTAGTGGTTTGGTATATGGGGGCGGAAGAAACACTGAAGCTTTCTTT	CASGLVYGGGRNTEAFF
TRBV24-1	.	TRBJ2-1	TRBD2	TGTGCCACCAGTGATAGGACTAGCGGTTACAATGAGCAGTTCTTC	CATSDRTSGYNEQFF
TRBV21-1	.	TRBJ2-7	.	TGTGCCAGCAGCAATCGTAGGACACTCTCCTACGAGCAGTACTTC	CASSNRRTLSYEQYF
TRBV4-1	once	TRBJ2-7	.	TGCGCCAGCAGCCAAGAGCAGGGTGGGAACGAGCAGTACTTC	CASSQEQGGNEQYF
TRBV6-4	once	TRBJ2-2	TRBD2	TGTGCCAGCAGTCCGAAAACTAGCGGGAAAAAGACCGGGGAGCTGTTTTTT	CASSPKTSGKKTGELFF
TRBV18	.	TRBJ2-2	.	TGTGCCAGCTCAAAGGTCCAAAGAGGCACCGGGGAGCTGTTTTTT	CASSKVQRGTGELFF
TRBV5-4	.	TRBJ2-7	.	TGTGCCAGCAGCTCCCGAACCTCAGCGACAGGTCCGTACGAGCAGTACTTC	CASSSRTSATGPYEQYF
TRBV7-9	once	TRBJ1-3	.	TGTGCCACCAGCCGGGAGGGCGAGGCCATATATTTT	CATSREGEAIYF
TRBV9	.	TRBJ1-3	.	TGTGCCAGCAGCGTATCCGACAGATTGCCAGGAAACACCATATATTTT	CASSVSDRLPGNTIYF
TRBV4-2	.	TRBJ1-5	.	TGTGCCAGCAGCCAAGTTTCTATGAGTGATAGCAATCAGCCCCAGCATTTT	CASSQVSMSDSNQPQHF
TRBV29-1	.	TRBJ2-7	TRBD1	TGCAGCGCCCGGGACAGGAACTACGAGCAGTACTTC	CSARDRNYEQYF
TRBV9	once	TRBJ1-1	.	TGTGCCAGCAGCCTAGAGCCTAGCGGGCTCGGAGCTTTCTTT	CASSLEPSGLGAFF
TRBV5-6	.	TRBJ2-6	.	TGTGCCAGCAGCCCACAGGGAAGCTCTGGGGCCAACGTCCTGACTTTC	CASSPQGSSGANVLTF
TRBV19	.	TRBJ1-5	.	TGTGCCAGTAACACCCAGGGGAATAATCAGCCCCAGCATTTT	CASNTQGNNQPQHF
TRBV7-9	once	TRBJ2-7	TRBD2	TGTGCCAGCAGCTTAGGGGGTGGGGGGGAGGGTCTCTACTCCTACGAGCAGTACTTC	CASSLGGGGEGLYSYEQYF
TRBV12-3/TRBV12-4	.	TRBJ2-7	TRBD1	TGTGCCAGCTTGGGGACAGGACCCTACGAGCAGTACTTC	CASLGTGPYEQYF
TRBV7-9	.	TRBJ1-6	.	TGTGCCAGCACCCCCCCAGGTTCACCCCTCCACTTT	CASTPPGSPLHF
TRBV27	.	TRBJ1-2	.	TGTGCCAGCAGTTTTTCCACCGGGAGCCACTATGGCTACACCTTC	CASSFSTGSHYGYTF
TRBV6-4	.	TRBJ1-5	TRBD1	TGTGCCAGCACCCACAGGGGGCCGGCTGGTCAGCCCCAGCATTTT	CASTHRGPAGQPQHF
TRBV28	many	TRBJ1-1	.	TGTGCCAGCAGTGAGAGGAACACTGAAGCTTTCTTT	CASSERNTEAFF
TRBV19	.	TRBJ1-6	.	TGTGCCAGTAGTATAGATTCCGAAGTTAGAGCGAATTCACCCCTCCACTTT	CASSIDSEVRANSPLHF
TRBV11-2	.	TRBJ1-2	TRBD1	TGTGCCAGCAGCTTTAGGGGACAGGGCGATGGCTACACCTTC	CASSFRGQGDGYTF
TRBV5-6	.	TRBJ1-4	.	TGTGCCAGCAGCTTGGTCGGGGTGACTAATGAAAAACTGTTTTTT	CASSLVGVTNEKLFF
TRBV28	.	TRBJ1-1	TRBD1	TGTGCCAGCACCTGGACAGGGGCCACTGAAGCTTTCTTT	CASTWTGATEAFF
TRBV14	.	TRBJ1-2	TRBD1	TGTGCCAGCAGCCAAGGGACAGGGTATAACTATGGCTACACCTTC	CASSQGTGYNYGYTF
TRBV4-3	.	TRBJ2-3	TRBD2	TGCGCCAGCAGCCAGGGCCTAGCGGGGGGGAGCACAGATACGCAGTATTTT	CASSQGLAGGSTDTQYF
TRBV7-9	.	TRBJ2-2	.	TGTGCCAGCAGTTCACTCGACACCGGGGAGCTGTTTTTT	CASSSLDTGELFF
TRBV28	.	TRBJ1-6	.	TGTGCCAGCAGTCCTGACAGATTTTATAATTCACCCCTCCACTTT	CASSPDRFYNSPLHF
TRBV28	.	TRBJ2-1	.	TGTGCCAGCAGTTTTGAACTTTACTCCTACAATGAGCAGTTCTTC	CASSFELYSYNEQFF
TRBV3-1/TRBV3-2	.	TRBJ1-1	.	TGTGCCAGCAGCCAGGTACCAGGGGACACTGAAGCTTTCTTT	CASSQVPGDTEAFF
TRBV18	.	TRBJ2-5	.	TGTGCCAGCTCACCAGTGCGAGAGACCCAGTACTTC	CASSPVRETQYF
TRBV15	.	TRBJ1-3	.	TGTGCCACCAGCAGACCGGGAAACACCATATATTTT	CATSRPGNTIYF
TRBV28	.	TRBJ1-1	TRBD1	TGTGCCAGCAGTTTATCCTCCGGGACAGGGATCACTGAAGCTTTCTTT	CASSLSSGTGITEAFF
TRBV6-6	.	TRBJ1-6	.	TGTGCCAGCAGTCTCTTCTCCCCAAAGCAGGGGAGACCCTATAATTCACCCCTCCACTTT	CASSLFSPKQGRPYNSPLHF